This T cell receptor (beta chain) emerged from a study of blood T cells in healthy people across ages. General study findings and limits: Samples with more naive T cells showed higher observed beta diversity. In long-lived donors, naive CD4+ cell counts and diversity exceeded those of aged donors.

Alongside a J-beta primer mix, a sample-barcoded 5' primer served in a second PCR lasting 7 to 11 cycles. The yield of each sample was at least 3 million CDR3-containing paired-end reads. Using its own MiXCR run on the 5' RACE reads, TCRdb lists one record per CDR3 protein. Among 890,000 or so distinct CDR3 sequences listed, approximately 59% were seen once. This clonotype was detected only a few times. Its antigen is not known. CDR1 and CDR2 (germline): SNHLY, FYNNEI. The CDR3 is 14 amino acids. V lost 4 bases and J 5 bases, leaving 15 bases between the germline ends. The sequencing input was blood. The receptor was derived from a man aged 30 to 39 in good health. The rearrangement joins TRBV2 to TRBJ2-7, with a tentative D call TRBD1 (6 bases). Here the CDR3 DNA reads TGTGCCAGCAGTGCAAGCATGGGGGCCCACGAGCAGTACTTC. It is translated as CASSASMGAHEQYF.